These 27 T cell receptor beta chains came from one sample sequenced in a study of shared clonotypes between healthy human individuals. Clones were read by immunoSEQ multiplex PCR, and TCRdb kept only the in-frame ones, dropping some. The sample records fewer than 1.4 million clones, around 78% being singletons. Material: memory CD4+ T cells from PBMCs. Subset specified: CD45RA-negative fraction. These TCRs come from a man between 18 and 29 years old in good health. Some clones in this sample may be carry-over from other donors' samples.

The chain links TRBV18 to TRBJ2-2; 14 bases map to TRBD2. V dropped 0 bases and J dropped 5; count of bases not matched to a gene: 5. Germline CDR1 and CDR2: KGHSH and LQKENI. CDR3 length: 18 residues. The CDR3 DNA reads TGTGCCAGCTCACCACCCGGACTAGCGGGAGGAGGGACCGGGGAGCTGTTTTTT. It yields the protein CASSPPGLAGGGTGELFF.

The chain couples TRBV29-1 to TRBJ1-1, with D uncertain. Germline V gives CDR1 SQVTM, CDR2 ANQGSEA. V lost 2 bases and J 4 bases, leaving 11 bases between the germline ends. The CDR3 loop spans 13 amino acids. The chain's CDR3 is CSVEKGAITEAFF. Here the CDR3 DNA reads TGCAGCGTTGAAAAAGGAGCCATCACTGAAGCTTTCTTT. Complete variable domain (other parts from reference TRBV29-1 and TRBJ1-1): SAVISQKPSRDICQRGTSLTIQCQVDSQVTMMFWYRQQPGQSLTLIATANQGSEATYESGFVIDKFPISRPNLTFSTLTVSNMSPEDSSIYLCSVEKGAITEAFFGQGTRLTVV.

This chain joins TRBV7-2 and TRBJ2-1; TRBD2 matches at 9 bases. In germline, CDR1 is SGHTA, CDR2 FQGNSA. This CDR3 has 17 amino acids. V lost 1 base, J lost 3 bases, and 7 bases stayed unmatched. CDR3 nucleotides: TGTGCCAGCAGCTTAGGGTTAGCGGGAGCCTACTACAATGAGCAGTTCTTC. This codes for CASSLGLAGAYYNEQFF.

The CDR3: CAWSLAGPYNEQFF. The CDR3 DNA reads as TGTGCCTGGAGTCTAGCGGGACCCTACAATGAGCAGTTCTTC. This rearrangement joins TRBV30 to TRBJ2-1; 9 bases are shared with TRBD2. The CDR3 covers 14 residues. The germline gives CDR1 GTSNPN, CDR2 SVGIG (reference sequence). V dropped 2 bases and J dropped 2; count of bases not matched to a gene: 1. Drawing the rest from reference TRBV30 and TRBJ2-1, the complete variable domain is SQTIHQWPATLVQPVGSPLSLECTVEGTSNPNLYWYRQAAGRGLQLLFYSVGIGQISSEVPQNLSASRPQDRQFILSSKKLLLSDSGFYLCAWSLAGPYNEQFFGPGTRLTVL.

A word on this clone: The DNA is omitted, as the CDR3 cannot be located on it reliably, and the CDR3 follows TCRdb's listing. This chain connects TRBV4-1 to TRBJ1-4. Germline CDR1 MGHRA, CDR2 YSYEKL. The CDR3 length equals 14 residues, ends included. CDR3 residues: CASSPFWRGEKLFF.

The CDR3 region has the DNA TGTGCCAGCAGCCTCACAGGGCCCGGAAACACCATATATTTT. Its translation is CASSLTGPGNTIYF. V is TRBV5-4 and J is TRBJ1-3; maybe TRBD1 (6 bases). CDR1 SGHNT and CDR2 YYREEE come from the germline V gene (reference sequence). V was trimmed by 4 bases and J by 4 bases, leaving 12 bases between them. The CDR3 runs 14 residues.

The J gene is TRBJ2-7, the V gene TRBV30, with D tentatively TRBD1 (6 bases). Trimming cost V 2 bases and J 3 bases, with 11 bases left between them. CDR3 length: 13 amino acids. Germline V gene sequence: CDR1 GTSNPN, CDR2 SVGIG (reference sequence). CDR3 in amino acids: CAWSRGQLYEQYF. The CDR3 DNA reads as TGTGCCTGGAGTAGAGGACAGCTCTACGAGCAGTACTTC.

The chain employs TRBV7-9 and TRBJ2-5; D gene ambiguous. This CDR3 spans 14 amino acids. Trimming left V 5 bases short and J 4 bases short, with 14 bases between. The germline V gene has CDR1 SEHNR and CDR2 FQNEAQ (reference sequence). The CDR3 coding sequence is TGTGCCAGCAGCCCTCTAGGGTACGGAGAGACCCAGTACTTC. Translating it yields CASSPLGYGETQYF.

The chain carries TRBV27 and TRBJ2-7, with a weak D call TRBD2 (5 bases). V was clipped by 2 bases and J by 6 bases, with 11 bases between them. Germline values: CDR1 MNHEY, CDR2 SMNVEV (reference sequence). This CDR3 region has 13 residues. CDR3 protein: CASSLHSGSEQYF. The DNA for the CDR3 is TGTGCCAGCAGTTTACACTCTGGGAGCGAGCAGTACTTC.

This chain joins TRBV2 and TRBJ2-5; perhaps D is TRBD1 or TRBD2 (5 bases each). The CDR3 extends over 12 amino acids. The V end was cut by 8 bases, the J end by 3 bases, with 10 bases between. Germline loops: CDR1 SNHLY, CDR2 FYNNEI. CDR3 bases: TGTGCCAGCGGTAGAGGGGAAGAGACCCAGTACTTC. Its translation: CASGRGEETQYF. Drawing the rest from reference TRBV2 and TRBJ2-5, the complete variable domain is EPEVTQTPSHQVTQMGQEVILRCVPISNHLYFYWYRQILGQKVEFLVSFYNNEISEKSEIFDDQFSVERPDGSNFTLKIRSTKLEDSAMYFCASGRGEETQYFGPGTRLLVL.

The chain employs TRBV28 and TRBJ2-2; TRBD2 matches at 10 bases. V trimming: 8 bases; J trimming: 3 bases; junction bases outside the gene matches: 6. Germline assignment: CDR1 MDHEN and CDR2 SYDVKM. CDR3 length equals 15 residues. The CDR3 loop is CASLRTSGHTGELFF. The CDR3 DNA is TGTGCCAGCCTCCGGACTAGCGGTCACACCGGGGAGCTGTTTTTT. The whole variable domain, filled in from reference TRBV28 and TRBJ2-2, reads DVKVTQSSRYLVKRTGEKVFLECVQDMDHENMFWYRQDPGLGLRLIYFSYDVKMKEKGDIPEGYSVSREKKERFSLILESASTNQTSMYLCASLRTSGHTGELFFGEGSRLTVL.

V and J are TRBV2 and TRBJ1-5; weak D call: TRBD1 (5 bases). CDR3 size: 17 residues. V was trimmed by 5 bases and J by 5 bases, leaving 22 bases between them. CDR1 and CDR2 from the germline V gene are SNHLY and FYNNEI. The CDR3 protein is CASSRVFSGGRDQPQHF. CDR3 DNA sequence: TGTGCCAGCAGTCGGGTGTTCTCCGGGGGAAGGGATCAGCCCCAGCATTTT.

The table lists this clone with a count of one. The chain uses TRBV5-1 and TRBJ2-5; TRBD1 matches 10 bases. There are 15 residues in the CDR3. V was clipped by 3 bases and J by 2 bases; unmatched bases: 4. The germline CDR1 and CDR2 sequences are SGHRS and YFSETQ. The CDR3 spells CASSSTGGGQETQYF. CDR3 DNA sequence: TGCGCCAGCAGCTCGACAGGGGGCGGACAAGAGACCCAGTACTTC.

The gene calls are TRBV7-8 and TRBJ1-2, with TRBD1 identical over 11 bases. This CDR3 region has 15 residues. Germline loops: CDR1 SGHVS, CDR2 FQNEAQ. J lost 5 bases, V lost 4 bases, and 6 bases had no gene match. CDR3 in DNA: TGTGCCAGCAGCTCGATACGGGACAGGGGGTATGGCTACACCTTC. Translated: CASSSIRDRGYGYTF.

CDR3 in DNA: TGTGCCAGCAGCCCGGCGGCGGACGAGCAGTACTTC. This gives the protein CASSPAADEQYF. V and J are TRBV7-2 and TRBJ2-7; D is uncertain. The V gene lost 5 bases and the J gene lost 5 bases, with 10 bases spanning the gap. This CDR3 is built from 12 residues. In germline, CDR1 is SGHTA, CDR2 FQGNSA.

The chain uses TRBV9 and TRBJ2-7, with TRBD2 matching over 10 bases. The J segment lost 4 bases and the V segment lost 4 bases, leaving 8 bases of the junction unmatched. There are 15 residues in the CDR3. Germline CDR1 SGDLS, CDR2 YYNGEE. The CDR3 sequence: CASSSGGAGGYEQYF. DNA of the CDR3: TGTGCCAGCAGCTCAGGTGGAGCGGGAGGGTACGAGCAGTACTTC.

The rearrangement uses TRBV11-1 and TRBJ2-5; D possibly uses TRBD1 or TRBD2 (6 bases each). The end of the DNA is better explained by TRBJ2-7, so the J call may be wrong. In germline, CDR1 is SGHAT, CDR2 FQDESV (reference sequence). This CDR3 has 16 residues. The CDR3 loop reads CASRPRGGRGTYEQYF. The CDR3 region has the DNA TGTGCCAGCAGACCAAGAGGGGGACGGGGGACCTACGAGCAGTACTTC.

This chain uses TRBV30 with TRBJ2-7, with a tentative D call TRBD1 (5 bases). This CDR3 region has 15 residues. V was pared by 0 bases and J by 1 base, with 13 bases between. The germline CDR1 and CDR2 sequences are GTSNPN and SVGIG (reference sequence). The CDR3: CAWSVLGLTSYEQYF. The DNA of the CDR3 is TGTGCCTGGAGTGTACTGGGGCTAACTTCCTACGAGCAGTACTTC. Drawing the rest from reference TRBV30 and TRBJ2-7, the complete variable domain is SQTIHQWPATLVQPVGSPLSLECTVEGTSNPNLYWYRQAAGRGLQLLFYSVGIGQISSEVPQNLSASRPQDRQFILSSKKLLLSDSGFYLCAWSVLGLTSYEQYFGPGTRLTVT.

This clone was picked up one time. V usage is TRBV28 and J usage is TRBJ1-2; TRBD1 matches at 10 bases. Germline assignment: CDR1 MDHEN and CDR2 SYDVKM. V dropped 5 bases and J dropped 4; count of bases not matched to a gene: 10. This CDR3 has 16 residues. CDR3 region: CASSPGRQGAGYGYTF. DNA for the CDR3: TGTGCCAGCAGTCCAGGCCGACAGGGGGCTGGCTATGGCTACACCTTC.

In its sample, this clone was seen a few times. The rearrangement links TRBV2 to TRBJ2-5; D is unclear. This CDR3 is built from 14 residues. Trimming removed 2 bases from V and 1 base from J, with 8 bases in between. Germline-derived CDR1 and CDR2 are SNHLY and FYNNEI. The CDR3 sequence: CASSETTVQETQYF. CDR3 in DNA: TGTGCCAGCAGTGAAACGACGGTCCAAGAGACCCAGTACTTC.

V gene TRBV2 combines with J gene TRBJ2-7; 9 nucleotides align to TRBD1. From germline, CDR1 is SNHLY and CDR2 FYNNEI. V shed 6 bases and J 2 bases; nucleotides not matched to a gene: 17. The length of the CDR3 is 18 residues. The CDR3 nucleotides are TGTGCCAGCAGGACCCCCACTATAGGACAGGGGAGGACCTACGAGCAGTACTTC. As protein: CASRTPTIGQGRTYEQYF.

V usage is TRBV7-8 and J usage is TRBJ2-3; no reliable D call. Germline assignment: CDR1 SGHVS and CDR2 FQNEAQ. V lost 5 bases to trimming and J lost 6 bases, with 9 bases between them. This CDR3 has 12 residues. The CDR3 sequence: CASSVSTDTQYF. For the CDR3, the DNA is TGTGCCAGCAGCGTTAGTACCGATACGCAGTATTTT.

This chain uses TRBV6-1 with TRBJ1-4; the D is unclear. V was clipped by 7 bases and J by 4 bases, with 10 bases between them. Germline-derived CDR1 and CDR2 are MNHNS and SASEGT. The CDR3 has 13 amino acids. Here the CDR3 DNA reads TGTGCCAGCATCCGGCACGTTAATGAAAAACTGTTTTTT. As protein: CASIRHVNEKLFF.

The chain is built from TRBV6-1 and TRBJ2-7; TRBD2 matches 10 bases. CDR3 length: 13 amino acids. V lost 6 bases to trimming and J lost 5 bases; unmatched junction nucleotides: 4. Germline lookup yields CDR1 MNHNS and CDR2 SASEGT. The CDR3 DNA is TGTGCCAGCAGGCGGCTAGCGGGAGACGAGCAGTACTTC. It translates to CASRRLAGDEQYF.

The chain combines TRBV4-2 with TRBJ1-4, with TRBD1 as a possible D gene (6 bases). V lost 4 bases and J lost 4, with 16 bases in between. The length of the CDR3 is 16 residues. Looked up from germline, CDR1 is LGHNA and CDR2 is YNFKEQ. The CDR3 nucleotides read TGTGCCAGCAGCCCCTCCCGTCGAGGGGGTAATGAAAAACTGTTTTTT. Translating gives CASSPSRRGGNEKLFF.

V and J are TRBV2 and TRBJ2-5; TRBD1 matches at 7 bases. The V and J ends lost 6 bases and 3 bases, in that order; junction bases with no gene match: 10. This CDR3 comprises 15 residues. From germline, CDR1 is SNHLY and CDR2 FYNNEI. The DNA of the CDR3 is TGTGCCAGCAGCAATCAGGGACAGCGGAAAGAGACCCAGTACTTC. Translation: CASSNQGQRKETQYF.

This chain uses TRBV7-2 with TRBJ2-5; TRBD2 matches at 8 bases. The CDR3 consists of 16 residues. V gave up 6 bases and J gave up 7 bases; unmatched junction bases: 16. Germline V gene data show CDR1 as SGHTA and CDR2 as FQGNSA. CDR3 sequence reads: CASRHSGSGGLGTQYF. The CDR3 DNA sequence: TGTGCCAGCAGGCATAGCGGCTCGGGAGGGCTCGGGACCCAGTACTTC. The full variable domain, its missing parts supplied by reference TRBV7-2 and TRBJ2-5, is GAGVSQSPSNKVTEKGKDVELRCDPISGHTALYWYRQSLGQGLEFLIYFQGNSAPDKSGLPSDRFSAERTGGSVSTLTIQRTQQEDSAVYLCASRHSGSGGLGTQYFGPGTRLLVL.